The 26 T cell receptor beta chains reported below all come from one sample, sequenced in a study of T-cell reconstitution after alpha-beta-depleted transplantation in children. Preparing the TCRbeta library involved the use of unique molecular identifiers. One entry per CDR3 protein, called by TCRdb with MiXCR from the PCR reads. The sample lists about 400,000 distinct CDR3 sequences; roughly 20% were seen once. The sample was PBMCs from the stem cell graft donor, taken from the stem cell graft. The receptors originated from a human donor who donated a stem cell graft to a child with acute myeloid leukemia.

This clonotype was recorded many times. The V call is TRBV20-1, the J call TRBJ2-1; D call uncertain. Germline values: CDR1 DFQATT, CDR2 SNEGSKA (reference sequence). The V end lost 0 bases, the J end lost 8 bases, and 11 bases lay between the germline ends. The CDR3 runs 13 residues. In DNA, the CDR3 is TGCAGTGCTAGAGATTCCCCCAGCGATGAGCAGTTCTTC. Translating it yields CSARDSPSDEQFF.

In this sample, this clonotype turned up many times. The CDR3 reads CAITGQGASYNEQFF. DNA for the CDR3: TGTGCCATCACCGGACAGGGGGCGAGTTACAATGAGCAGTTCTTC. The chain uses TRBV10-3 and TRBJ2-1, with 11 bases matching TRBD1. This CDR3 region has 15 residues. Germline trimming cut 7 bases from V and 4 bases from J; bases unmatched to any gene: 6. The V gene's germline CDR1 is ENHRY and CDR2 SYGVKD.

This chain connects TRBV28 to TRBJ2-3; unclear D gene. This CDR3 comprises 17 residues. The germline V gene encodes CDR1 MDHEN and CDR2 SYDVKM. The V gene lost 5 bases and the J gene lost 4 bases, with 22 bases spanning the gap. The CDR3 loop is CASSPVVGTGGADTQYF. In DNA, the CDR3 is TGTGCCAGCAGTCCAGTGGTGGGCACGGGTGGGGCAGATACGCAGTATTTT.

A few counts support this clonotype. J is TRBJ2-7 and V is TRBV7-9; 7 bases line up with TRBD2. The germline CDR1 and CDR2 sequences are SEHNR and FQNEAQ (reference sequence). CDR3 length equals 16 residues. Trimming at V came to 7 bases and at J to 3 bases, leaving 15 bases not matched to a gene. This CDR3 is CASTLSTPGGSYEQYF. CDR3 nucleotide sequence: TGTGCCAGCACCCTAAGCACACCGGGGGGTAGCTACGAGCAGTACTTC.

The J gene is TRBJ2-3, the V gene TRBV20-1; TRBD2 aligns across 16 bases. CDR1 is DFQATT and CDR2 is SNEGSKA in the germline V gene (reference sequence). Losses at the gene ends were 7 bases for V and 0 bases for J; bases not matched to a gene: 13. The CDR3 extends over 19 amino acids. The CDR3 sequence is CSGQKGLAGGLFSTDTQYF. The DNA of the CDR3 is TGCAGTGGCCAAAAGGGACTAGCGGGAGGGCTCTTCAGCACAGATACGCAGTATTTT.

A few counts support this clonotype. The V and J genes are TRBV12-3 or TRBV12-4 and TRBJ2-7, with 8 bases that match TRBD2. The trim removed 1 base at V and 5 bases at J, leaving 4 bases unmatched. The CDR3 contains 14 residues. CDR3 residues: CASSLGTSPDEQYF. The DNA of the CDR3 is TGTGCCAGCAGTTTAGGGACTAGCCCGGACGAGCAGTACTTC.

As DNA, the CDR3 is TGCAGTGCTGAGGGACAGGGACGCACCGGGGAGCTGTTTTTT. Residues: CSAEGQGRTGELFF. V gene TRBV20-1 combines with J gene TRBJ2-2, with 9 bases lining up with TRBD1. Germline V CDR1 and CDR2: DFQATT, SNEGSKA (reference sequence). V lost 5 bases to trimming and J lost 4 bases; unmatched junction nucleotides: 5. The CDR3 contains 14 residues.

This clonotype came up a few times. V usage is TRBV20-1 and J usage is TRBJ2-1; 7 bases are shared with TRBD2. The germline V gene has CDR1 DFQATT and CDR2 SNEGSKA (reference sequence). V was clipped by 0 bases and J by 2 bases; unmatched bases: 10. CDR3 length equals 17 residues. This chain's CDR3 is CSARDMRSGTPYNEQFF. The CDR3, as DNA: TGCAGTGCTAGAGACATGAGGAGCGGGACCCCCTACAATGAGCAGTTCTTC.

The sample holds many counts of this clonotype. The chain recombines TRBV24-1 with TRBJ2-1; D is possibly TRBD2 (5 bases). The length of the CDR3 is 12 residues. In germline, CDR1 is KGHDR, CDR2 SFDVKD. The ends were cut back, 10 bases at V and 9 bases at J, with 15 bases in the middle. The CDR3 loop reads CATKDSRGEQFF. The CDR3 DNA is TGTGCCACAAAGGACTCACGGGGTGAGCAGTTCTTC.

Only a few counts were recorded for this clonotype. The chain has TRBV6-5 and TRBJ2-7, with a tentative D call TRBD1 (5 bases). CDR3 length: 14 residues. The V end lost 0 bases, the J end lost 4 bases, and 10 bases lay between the germline ends. CDR1 is MNHEY and CDR2 is SVGAGI in the germline V gene. Here the CDR3 reads CASSYSKGVYEQYF. DNA for the CDR3: TGTGCCAGCAGTTACTCGAAAGGGGTTTACGAGCAGTACTTC.

The rearrangement links TRBV7-2 to TRBJ1-2; D not certain. This CDR3 spans 15 amino acids. V gave up 1 base and J gave up 1 base, with 10 bases separating them. Germline assignment: CDR1 SGHTA and CDR2 FQGNSA. The CDR3 sequence is CASSLERLNNYGYTF. CDR3 bases: TGTGCCAGCAGCTTAGAGCGGCTTAATAACTATGGCTACACCTTC.

CDR3 amino acids: CSAGLPVSRGGELFF. CDR3 bases: TGCAGTGCTGGACTCCCGGTCAGCCGCGGCGGGGAGCTGTTTTTT. The rearrangement links TRBV20-1 to TRBJ2-2, with a tentative D call TRBD2 (5 bases). Trimming took off 5 bases at V and 7 bases at J, with 20 bases between the two ends. This CDR3 is built from 15 residues. CDR1 is DFQATT, CDR2 SNEGSKA, per germline (reference sequence).

This clonotype has at least ten counts. V and J are TRBV9 and TRBJ2-3; TRBD2 matches at 9 bases. Germline-derived CDR1 and CDR2 are SGDLS and YYNGEE. The CDR3 is 16 amino acids. The junction had 6 bases not matched to a gene; V was cut back by 4 bases and J by 0 bases. The CDR3 loop reads CASSPREGHSTDTQYF. Written as DNA, the CDR3 is TGTGCCAGCAGCCCGCGGGAGGGCCATAGCACAGATACGCAGTATTTT.

This rearrangement joins TRBV15 to TRBJ1-1, with a possible D match to TRBD1 (6 bases). Germline V gives CDR1 LNHNV, CDR2 YYDKDF (reference sequence). Deletions cut 0 bases from V and 5 bases from J, with 10 bases between. CDR3 length: 14 residues. CDR3 coding DNA: TGTGCCACCAGCAGAGATCCAGGGGTTACTGAAGCTTTCTTT. Protein: CATSRDPGVTEAFF.

This clonotype was found a few times. V gene TRBV2 combines with J gene TRBJ2-7; 9 bases are shared with TRBD1. The V gene end was trimmed by 10 bases and the J gene end by 1 base; junction bases not matched to a gene: 8. Germline CDR1 and CDR2: SNHLY and FYNNEI. The CDR3 is 14 residues long. As DNA, the CDR3 is TGTGCCACCAAGACCGGGACAGGGTCCTACGAGCAGTACTTC. Translating gives CATKTGTGSYEQYF.

This clonotype was counted at least ten times. The chain uses TRBV4-1 and TRBJ2-1, with 8 bases matching TRBD2. There are 16 residues in the CDR3. The junction had 10 bases not matched to a gene; V was cut back by 1 base and J by 8 bases. CDR1 is MGHRA and CDR2 is YSYEKL in the germline V gene. DNA for the CDR3: TGCGCCAGCAGCCAAGGTTCAAGCGGGAGTGGGTATGAGCAGTTCTTC. Amino acid sequence: CASSQGSSGSGYEQFF.

At least ten counts were recorded for this clonotype. V usage is TRBV10-1 and J usage is TRBJ2-7; possibly TRBD1 for D (6 bases). Germline CDR1 WNHNN, CDR2 SYGVQD (reference sequence). The CDR3 covers 15 residues. The V gene lost 3 bases and the J gene lost 7 bases, with 19 bases spanning the gap. The CDR3 nucleotides are TGCGCCAGCAGTGAATTCGGACTGGGGGCTGAGGAGCAGTACTTC. It is translated as CASSEFGLGAEEQYF.

This clonotype appeared many times. The rearrangement uses TRBV13 and TRBJ2-7, with D maybe TRBD1 (5 bases). Germline CDR1 reads PRHDT; CDR2 reads FYEKMQ (reference sequence). V was pared by 7 bases and J by 4 bases, with 11 bases between. The CDR3 is made up of 12 amino acids. CDR3 region: CASTSSGYEQYF. In DNA form, the CDR3 reads TGTGCCAGCACCTCCTCAGGGTACGAGCAGTACTTC.

This clonotype turned up a few times. The rearrangement uses TRBV5-1 and TRBJ2-7; possible D gene TRBD2, 6 bases. Germline loops: CDR1 SGHRS, CDR2 YFSETQ. This CDR3 region has 15 residues. V was trimmed by 7 bases and J by 2 bases, leaving 19 bases between them. The chain's CDR3 is CASCRIETGAYEQYF. CDR3 bases: TGCGCCAGCTGCCGAATAGAGACGGGGGCCTACGAGCAGTACTTC.

This chain connects TRBV28 to TRBJ1-4; D remains ambiguous. CDR1 is MDHEN, CDR2 SYDVKM, per germline. Trimming cost V 1 base and J 0 bases, with 3 bases left between them. This CDR3 is built from 14 residues. CDR3 loop: CASSLYATNEKLFF. For the CDR3, the DNA is TGTGCCAGCAGTTTATATGCAACTAATGAAAAACTGTTTTTT.

This clonotype was counted ten times or more. The chain recombines TRBV15 with TRBJ1-1; D ambiguous. Trimming stripped 4 bases from V and 1 base from J, with 7 bases between. The CDR3 loop spans 13 amino acids. Germline V CDR1 and CDR2: LNHNV, YYDKDF (reference sequence). The CDR3 loop reads CATSKDKNTEAFF. The CDR3 DNA is TGTGCCACCAGCAAAGACAAGAACACTGAAGCTTTCTTT. Filled out from reference TRBV15 and TRBJ1-1, the complete variable domain reads DAMVIQNPRYQVTQFGKPVTLSCSQTLNHNVMYWYQQKSSQAPKLLFHYYDKDFNNEADTPDNFQSRRPNTSFCFLDIRSPGLGDTAMYLCATSKDKNTEAFFGQGTRLTVV.

The J gene is TRBJ2-7, the V gene TRBV12-3 or TRBV12-4; D gene uncertain. The CDR3 totals 15 residues. The V gene lost 1 base and the J gene lost 7 bases, with 17 bases spanning the gap. The CDR3 protein is CASSLDPVGVNEQYF. Here the CDR3 DNA reads TGTGCCAGCAGTTTAGATCCAGTCGGAGTGAATGAGCAGTACTTC.

The gene calls are TRBV6-5 and TRBJ2-3; perhaps D is TRBD1 or TRBD2 (5 bases each). The V gene lost 4 bases and the J gene lost 2 bases, with 16 bases spanning the gap. CDR1 MNHEY and CDR2 SVGAGI come from the germline V gene. This CDR3 has 16 amino acids. As DNA, the CDR3 is TGTGCCAGCAGTTCCTACTCGCCAGGGACCACAGATACGCAGTATTTT. It is translated as CASSSYSPGTTDTQYF.

V is TRBV29-1 and J is TRBJ2-1; D perhaps matches TRBD1 (6 bases). The CDR3 has 14 amino acids. Germline lookup yields CDR1 SQVTM and CDR2 ANQGSEA. The ends were cut back, 3 bases at V and 2 bases at J, with 11 bases in the middle. The CDR3 spells CSVDRTATYNEQFF. The CDR3 nucleotides are TGCAGCGTTGACAGGACAGCTACCTACAATGAGCAGTTCTTC.

This clonotype was counted many times. The gene calls are TRBV6-1 and TRBJ2-5; D unclear. Trimming took 5 bases from V and 3 from J, leaving 19 bases between them. There are 16 residues in the CDR3. The germline gives CDR1 MNHNS, CDR2 SASEGT. For the CDR3, the DNA is TGTGCCAGCAGTCATGTCTGGGGTAGTGGGGAAGAGACCCAGTACTTC. This translates into CASSHVWGSGEETQYF.

The rearrangement uses TRBV10-3 and TRBJ2-3; 9 bases align to TRBD2. This CDR3 contains 13 residues. J was trimmed by 5 bases and V by 4 bases; bases with no gene match: 1. Germline-derived CDR1 and CDR2 are ENHRY and SYGVKD. CDR3 DNA: TGTGCCATCAGTGGCGGGGGGGAAGATACGCAGTATTTT. As protein: CAISGGGEDTQYF.